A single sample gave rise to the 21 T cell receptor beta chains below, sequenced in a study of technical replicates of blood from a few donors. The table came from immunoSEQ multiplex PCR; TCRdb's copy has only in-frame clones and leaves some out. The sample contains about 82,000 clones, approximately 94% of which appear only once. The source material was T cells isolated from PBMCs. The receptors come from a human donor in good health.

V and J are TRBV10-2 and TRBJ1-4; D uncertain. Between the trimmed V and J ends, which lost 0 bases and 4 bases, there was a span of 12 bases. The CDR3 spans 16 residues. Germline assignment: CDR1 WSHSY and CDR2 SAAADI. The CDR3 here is CASSESVGAGNEKLFF. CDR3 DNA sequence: TGCGCCAGCAGTGAGTCGGTGGGAGCAGGTAATGAAAAACTGTTTTTT.

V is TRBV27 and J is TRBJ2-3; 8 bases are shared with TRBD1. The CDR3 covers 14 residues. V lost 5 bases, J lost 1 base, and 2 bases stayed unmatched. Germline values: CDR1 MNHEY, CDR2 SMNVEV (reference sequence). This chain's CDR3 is CASSPGQGTDTQYF. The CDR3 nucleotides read TGTGCCAGCAGTCCGGGACAGGGCACAGATACGCAGTATTTT.

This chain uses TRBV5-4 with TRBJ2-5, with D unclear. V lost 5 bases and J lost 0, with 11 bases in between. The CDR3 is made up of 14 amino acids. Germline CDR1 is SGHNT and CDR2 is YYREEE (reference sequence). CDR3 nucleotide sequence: TGTGCCAGCAGATCTGAGCTTTACCAAGAGACCCAGTACTTC. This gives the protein CASRSELYQETQYF.

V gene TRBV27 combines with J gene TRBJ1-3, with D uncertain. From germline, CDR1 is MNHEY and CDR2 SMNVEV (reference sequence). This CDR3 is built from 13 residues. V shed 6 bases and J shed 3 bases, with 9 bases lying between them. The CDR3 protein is CASRETHGNTIYF. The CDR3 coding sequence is TGTGCCAGCAGAGAGACTCATGGAAACACCATATATTTT.

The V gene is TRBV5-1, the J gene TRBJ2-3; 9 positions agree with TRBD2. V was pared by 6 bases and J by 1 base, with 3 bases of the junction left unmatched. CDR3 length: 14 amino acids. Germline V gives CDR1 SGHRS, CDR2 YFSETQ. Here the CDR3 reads CASKRLAGTDTQYF. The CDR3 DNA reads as TGCGCCAGCAAAAGACTAGCGGGCACAGATACGCAGTATTTT.

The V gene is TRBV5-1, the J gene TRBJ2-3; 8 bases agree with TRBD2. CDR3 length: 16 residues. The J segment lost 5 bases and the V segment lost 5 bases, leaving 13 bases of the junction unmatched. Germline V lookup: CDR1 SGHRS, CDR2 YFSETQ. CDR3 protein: CASRTLSRAGEDTQYF. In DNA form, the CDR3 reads TGCGCCAGCAGAACCCTCAGTAGAGCGGGGGAAGATACGCAGTATTTT.

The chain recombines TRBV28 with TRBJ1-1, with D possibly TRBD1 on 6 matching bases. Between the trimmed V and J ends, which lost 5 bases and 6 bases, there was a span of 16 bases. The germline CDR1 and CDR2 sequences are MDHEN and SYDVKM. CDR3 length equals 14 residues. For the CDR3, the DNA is TGTGCCAGCAGTCAAACAGGGCCGTGGCCTGAAGCTTTCTTT. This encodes CASSQTGPWPEAFF. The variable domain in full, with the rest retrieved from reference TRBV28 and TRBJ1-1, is DVKVTQSSRYLVKRTGEKVFLECVQDMDHENMFWYRQDPGLGLRLIYFSYDVKMKEKGDIPEGYSVSREKKERFSLILESASTNQTSMYLCASSQTGPWPEAFFGQGTRLTVV.

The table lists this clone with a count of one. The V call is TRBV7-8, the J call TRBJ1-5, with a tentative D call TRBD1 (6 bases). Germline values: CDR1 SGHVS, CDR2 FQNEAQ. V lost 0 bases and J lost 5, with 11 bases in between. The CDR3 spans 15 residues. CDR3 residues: CASSLATTGYQPQHF. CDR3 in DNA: TGTGCCAGCAGCTTAGCTACGACAGGTTATCAGCCCCAGCATTTT.

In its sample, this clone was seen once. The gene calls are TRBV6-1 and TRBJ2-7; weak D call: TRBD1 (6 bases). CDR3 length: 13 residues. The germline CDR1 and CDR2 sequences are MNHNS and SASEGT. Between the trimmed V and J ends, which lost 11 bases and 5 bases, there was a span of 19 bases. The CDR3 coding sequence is TGTGCCGGAGGAACAGGGTTTGTCGACGAGCAGTACTTC. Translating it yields CAGGTGFVDEQYF.

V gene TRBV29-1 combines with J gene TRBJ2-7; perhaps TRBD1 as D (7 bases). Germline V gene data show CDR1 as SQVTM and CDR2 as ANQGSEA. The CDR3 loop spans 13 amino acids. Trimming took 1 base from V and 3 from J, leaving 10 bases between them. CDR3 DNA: TGCAGCGTTGAAGGACAGGGAGGCTACGAGCAGTACTTC. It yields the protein CSVEGQGGYEQYF.

This CDR3 reads CASRLDRAPQETQYF. The CDR3 region has the DNA TGCGCCAGCAGATTGGACAGGGCCCCCCAAGAGACCCAGTACTTC. The rearrangement joins TRBV4-3 to TRBJ2-5; 8 nucleotides line up with TRBD1. Germline CDR1 reads LGHNA; CDR2 reads YSLEER. CDR3 length: 15 amino acids. Trimming cost V 6 bases and J 1 base; bases outside gene matches: 7.

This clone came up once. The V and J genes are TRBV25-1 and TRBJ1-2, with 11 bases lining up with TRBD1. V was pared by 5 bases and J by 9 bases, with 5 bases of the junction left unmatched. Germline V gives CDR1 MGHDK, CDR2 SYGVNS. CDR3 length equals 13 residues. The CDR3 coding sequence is TGTGCCAGCAGTTCTGGACAGGGGGCTCGCTACACCTTC. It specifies CASSSGQGARYTF.

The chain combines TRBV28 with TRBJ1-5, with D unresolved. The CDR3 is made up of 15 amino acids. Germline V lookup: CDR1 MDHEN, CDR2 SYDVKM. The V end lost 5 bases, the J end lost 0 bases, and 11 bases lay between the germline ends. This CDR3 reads CASSQSVYSNQPQHF. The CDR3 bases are TGTGCCAGCAGTCAGAGCGTTTATAGCAATCAGCCCCAGCATTTT.

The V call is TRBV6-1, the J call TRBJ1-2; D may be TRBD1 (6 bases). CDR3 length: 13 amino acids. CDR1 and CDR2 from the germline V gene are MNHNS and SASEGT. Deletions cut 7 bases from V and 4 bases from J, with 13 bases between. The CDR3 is CASNLGGAYGYTF. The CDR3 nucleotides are TGTGCCAGCAATCTAGGGGGGGCCTATGGCTACACCTTC.

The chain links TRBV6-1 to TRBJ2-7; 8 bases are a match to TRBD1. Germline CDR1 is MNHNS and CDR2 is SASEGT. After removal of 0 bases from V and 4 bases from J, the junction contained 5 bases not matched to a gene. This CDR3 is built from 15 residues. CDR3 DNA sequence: TGTGCCAGCAGTGAAGCCTGGACAGGGCCATACGAGCAGTACTTC. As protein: CASSEAWTGPYEQYF.

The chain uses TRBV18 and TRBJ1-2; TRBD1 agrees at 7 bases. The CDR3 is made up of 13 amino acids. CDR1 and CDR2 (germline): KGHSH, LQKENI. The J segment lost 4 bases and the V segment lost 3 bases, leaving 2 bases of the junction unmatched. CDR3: CASSPGQPYGYTF. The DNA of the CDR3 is TGTGCCAGCTCACCGGGACAGCCCTATGGCTACACCTTC.

The CDR3 reads CSVRPGEVQFF. For the CDR3, the DNA is TGCAGCGTGAGACCTGGAGAGGTCCAGTTCTTC. The chain joins TRBV29-1 to TRBJ2-1; D remains unclear. This CDR3 contains 11 residues. CDR1 and CDR2 from the germline V gene are SQVTM and ANQGSEA. Trimming left V 6 bases short and J 13 bases short, with 16 bases between.

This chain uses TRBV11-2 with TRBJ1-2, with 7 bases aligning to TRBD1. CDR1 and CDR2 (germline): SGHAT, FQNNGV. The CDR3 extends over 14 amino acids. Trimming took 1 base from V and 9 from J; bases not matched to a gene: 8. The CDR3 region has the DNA TGTGCCAGCAGCTTAGGGGAGGACAGGTATAGCTACACCTTC. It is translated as CASSLGEDRYSYTF. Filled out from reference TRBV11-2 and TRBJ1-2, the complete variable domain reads EAGVAQSPRYKIIEKRQSVAFWCNPISGHATLYWYQQILGQGPKLLIQFQNNGVVDDSQLPKDRFSAERLKGVDSTLKIQPAKLEDSAVYLCASSLGEDRYSYTFGSGTRLTVV.

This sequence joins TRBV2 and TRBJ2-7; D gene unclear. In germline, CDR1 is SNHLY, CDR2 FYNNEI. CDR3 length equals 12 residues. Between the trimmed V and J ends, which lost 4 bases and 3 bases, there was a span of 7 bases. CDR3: CASSVPGYEQYF. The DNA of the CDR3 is TGTGCCAGCAGTGTCCCCGGCTACGAGCAGTACTTC.

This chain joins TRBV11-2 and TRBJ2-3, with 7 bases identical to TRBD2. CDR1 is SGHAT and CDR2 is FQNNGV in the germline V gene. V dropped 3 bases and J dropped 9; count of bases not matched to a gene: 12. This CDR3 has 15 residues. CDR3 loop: CASSFTGTDGGTQYF. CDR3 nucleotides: TGTGCCAGCAGCTTCACCGGGACGGACGGGGGGACGCAGTATTTT.

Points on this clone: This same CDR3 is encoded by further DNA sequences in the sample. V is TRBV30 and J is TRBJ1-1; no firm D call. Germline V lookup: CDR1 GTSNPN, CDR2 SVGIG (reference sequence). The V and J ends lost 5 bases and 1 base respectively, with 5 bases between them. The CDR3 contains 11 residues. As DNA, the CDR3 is TGTGCCTGGTCCCGGAACACTGAAGCTTTCTTT. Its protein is CAWSRNTEAFF.